Sequencing of this TCR beta chain was carried out in a study of T-cell memory formation after mild COVID-19 (dated by TCRdb to about 2021). Broadly, across the study: TCR sequence clusters from the two donors were largely donor specific. T-cell clones expanding and contracting after mild COVID-19 in a couple of donors were tracked by longitudinal TCRalpha and TCRbeta repertoire sequencing. The cohort comprised two young, previously healthy adult volunteers, one female and one male. Here is what the overall study found, with its caveats: Contracting CD4+ clones were found mainly in CM and EM memory subsets, while CD8+ clones were enriched in EMRA. The study included only a couple of mild cases, and larger cohorts that include severe cases with pre-infection samples were judged to be necessary. Clones that contracted from day 15 to 85 showed balanced CD4/CD8 phenotypes, whereas a second wave of clones that expanded from day 15 to 37 leaned towards CD4+. Some responding clones were detected in pre-infection memory, which suggested that pre-existing cross-reactive memory T cells had joined the SARS-CoV-2 response. The second-wave clones that peaked on day 37 were not confirmed to be SARS-CoV-2 specific.

Trimming removed 2 bases from V and 1 base from J, leaving 14 bases between the germline ends. From cysteine to phenylalanine, the CDR3 is 17 amino acids long. Only CDR3 DNA remains: 51 bases, in frame from the first base. CDR1 and CDR2, per the germline V gene (reference sequence), are SEHNR and FQNEAQ. Ficoll-Paque density gradient centrifugation was the method used to isolate PBMCs. This clonotype has more than one count but fewer than ten. Its target antigen remains unknown. No quality values exist for individual bases; no much larger clone is one base distant. Sequencing relied on an Illumina NovaSeq 6000. TCRalpha and TCRbeta cDNA libraries were built by 5'RACE with constant-segment primers, adding sample barcodes and unique molecular identifiers. Trizol reagent was used to extract RNA from every sample. Library amplification was performed in two PCR steps, and a second sample barcode and Illumina TruSeq adapters were introduced in the second step. Libraries were sequenced on an Illumina NovaSeq with 2 x 150 bp paired-end reads. In the paper's pipeline: Demultiplexing of reads and collapsing into UMI-guided consensus sequences were performed with migec v1.2.7. Using mixcr v2.1.11, UMI consensuses were aligned to TRA and TRB V and J templates and then assembled into clonotypes. Clonotypes were classified as expanded or contracted when called significant by both edgeR and NoisET, with noise models trained on biological replicates. For edgeR calls, a false discovery rate-adjusted p below 0.01 and a log2 fold-change threshold of 1 were applied. PCA with hierarchical clustering of max-normalized trajectories of the 1000 most abundant clonotypes was used as exploratory dynamics analysis. The CD4 or CD8 phenotype of responding clones was assigned using the separately sequenced CD4+ and CD8+ repertoires. TCRdb took the public reads, trimmed them with fastp at Q25, ran MiXCR for clone calling and kept in-frame beta chains. A single entry per CDR3 protein holds the most common genes and DNA from its merged rows. These V and J calls originate from TCRdb's pipeline instead of the authors' own analysis. The sample table contains a few hundred thousand distinct CDR3 sequences; only one count was recorded for over 9% of them. Under 25% of the sample rests with the top ten.

Here the chain combines TRBV7-9 and TRBJ1-4; the D gene lacks a confident call. The sample was PBMCs or a T cell subset sorted from them (not recorded which). This clonotype was obtained from a man younger than 35 who had mild COVID-19 (a few samples of this study predate the infection). The sample titles of this study are shuffled in the database, so cell type and time point are left out; the donor was told from shared clones. The nucleotide sequence reads as follows: TGTGCCAGCAGCTTATTTAAGGGCAGCCTAACTAATGAAAAACTGTTTTTT. Translated, this is CASSLFKGSLTNEKLFF.